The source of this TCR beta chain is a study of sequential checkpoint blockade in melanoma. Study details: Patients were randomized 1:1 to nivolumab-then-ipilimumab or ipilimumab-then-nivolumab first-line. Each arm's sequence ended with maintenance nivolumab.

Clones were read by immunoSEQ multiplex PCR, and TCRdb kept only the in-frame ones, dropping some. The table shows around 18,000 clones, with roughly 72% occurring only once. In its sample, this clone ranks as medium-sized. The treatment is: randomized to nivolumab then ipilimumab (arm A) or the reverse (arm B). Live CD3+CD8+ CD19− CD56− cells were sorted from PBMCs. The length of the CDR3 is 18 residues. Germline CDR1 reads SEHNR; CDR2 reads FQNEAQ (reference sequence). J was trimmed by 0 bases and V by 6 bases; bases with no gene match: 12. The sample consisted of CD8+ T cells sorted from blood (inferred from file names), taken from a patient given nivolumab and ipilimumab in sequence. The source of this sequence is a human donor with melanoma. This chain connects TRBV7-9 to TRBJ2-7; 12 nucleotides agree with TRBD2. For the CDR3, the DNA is TGTGCCAGCAGGCCGTGGGCTAGCGGGGGGGTAAGCTCCTACGAGCAGTACTTC. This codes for CASRPWASGGVSSYEQYF.